This T cell receptor beta chain appears in the sequencing data of a study of shared clonotypes between healthy human individuals. Across the whole study: The cohort had a couple of women and a few men, ages 18 to 49. Regarding the study as a whole: Among donors, the sharing of clonotypes was expected to be influenced by sequencing depth.

Healthy HIV-negative adults without recent acute infections or vaccinations served as donors. The germline V and J ends were trimmed by 4 bases and 5 bases, with 15 bases remaining between them. The CDR3 extends over 15 amino acids. Per the germline V gene, CDR1 is MRHNA and CDR2 is SNTAGT. With regard to this clone: The target antigen is unknown.

It was on ten immunoSEQ deep assay plates that unsorted PBMC DNA was sequenced. Sequencing used immunoSEQ multiplex PCR; TCRdb keeps in-frame clones, though not all of them. This sample yields 400,000 to 550,000 clones, of which around 79% are seen a single time; approximately 12% belongs to the top ten. The sequenced material came from PBMCs. The TCR sequence derives from a woman in her thirties or forties in good health. Some clones in this sample may be carry-over from other donors' samples. The chain has TRBV6-4 and TRBJ2-1; D might be TRBD1 (7 bases). CDR3 sequence reads: CASSVSQGGHNEQFF. CDR3 bases: TGTGCCAGCAGTGTAAGCCAGGGGGGCCACAATGAGCAGTTCTTC.